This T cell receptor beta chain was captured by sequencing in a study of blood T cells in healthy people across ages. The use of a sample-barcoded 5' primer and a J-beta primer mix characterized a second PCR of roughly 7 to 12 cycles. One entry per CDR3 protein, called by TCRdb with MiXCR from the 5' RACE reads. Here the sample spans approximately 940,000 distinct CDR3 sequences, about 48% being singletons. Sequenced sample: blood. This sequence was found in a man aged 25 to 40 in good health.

Written as DNA, the CDR3 is TGTGCCAGCAGCACAGGGGCAACTAATGAAAAACTGTTTTTT. Protein sequence: CASSTGATNEKLFF. J is TRBJ1-4 and V is TRBV12-3 or TRBV12-4; 7 nucleotides agree with TRBD1. The V gene end was trimmed by 6 bases and the J gene end by 0 bases; junction bases not matched to a gene: 1. CDR3 length: 14 amino acids.